This passage covers 28 T cell receptor beta chains from one sample sequenced in a study of blood T cell repertoires in COVID-19. Measured with immunoSEQ multiplex PCR; TCRdb has only the in-frame clones, and not every one. The data show 150,000 or so clones, roughly four fifths seen once. Specimen: peripheral blood. All receptors come from an elderly woman with acute or convalescent COVID-19.

V gene TRBV28 combines with J gene TRBJ2-6, with D perhaps matching TRBD1 (6 bases). Germline V CDR1 and CDR2: MDHEN, SYDVKM. CDR3 size: 18 residues. V was cut by 4 bases and J by 1 base, with 17 bases left in between. CDR3 region: CASSSQSIRGSGANVLTF. CDR3 DNA sequence: TGTGCCAGCAGTTCCCAGAGTATTAGGGGGTCTGGGGCCAACGTCCTGACTTTC.

V and J are TRBV30 and TRBJ1-2; D gene unclear. Per the germline V gene, CDR1 is GTSNPN and CDR2 is SVGIG (reference sequence). V lost 0 bases and J lost 5, with 10 bases in between. This CDR3 spans 13 amino acids. The DNA for the CDR3 is TGTGCCTGGAGTGTTCCCCGGCGGTATGGCTACACCTTC. This gives the protein CAWSVPRRYGYTF.

The rearrangement joins TRBV15 to TRBJ1-2, with 7 bases lining up with TRBD1. The germline V gene encodes CDR1 LNHNV and CDR2 YYDKDF (reference sequence). The CDR3 loop spans 17 amino acids. V dropped 0 bases and J dropped 6; count of bases not matched to a gene: 13. The chain's CDR3 is CATSRDTSFTGENGYTF. CDR3 coding DNA: TGTGCCACCAGCAGAGATACCAGTTTTACAGGGGAAAATGGCTACACCTTC. The whole variable domain, remainder taken from reference TRBV15 and TRBJ1-2, is DAMVIQNPRYQVTQFGKPVTLSCSQTLNHNVMYWYQQKSSQAPKLLFHYYDKDFNNEADTPDNFQSRRPNTSFCFLDIRSPGLGDTAMYLCATSRDTSFTGENGYTFGSGTRLTVV.

V and J are TRBV19 and TRBJ1-6, with 10 bases lining up with TRBD1. Trimming removed 7 bases from V and 4 bases from J; junction bases left unmatched: 4. Germline V gives CDR1 LNHDA, CDR2 SQIVND (reference sequence). There are 15 residues in the CDR3. DNA for the CDR3: TGTGCCAGTAACCGGGGACAGGGGTATAATTCACCCCTCCACTTT. This translates into CASNRGQGYNSPLHF.

The chain carries TRBV27 and TRBJ1-2; 7 nucleotides match TRBD1. The CDR3 runs 16 residues. Germline V gives CDR1 MNHEY, CDR2 SMNVEV (reference sequence). V was clipped by 5 bases and J by 0 bases; unmatched bases: 9. The CDR3 loop is CASSDLTGVANYGYTF. The CDR3 coding sequence is TGTGCCAGCAGTGACCTAACAGGGGTGGCTAACTATGGCTACACCTTC.

This chain connects TRBV4-2 to TRBJ2-5; 9 bases align to TRBD2. The length of the CDR3 is 15 residues. Unmatched junction bases numbered 4, after V lost 4 bases and J lost 1 base. The V gene's germline CDR1 is LGHNA and CDR2 YNFKEQ. The CDR3 loop is CASSLRTSAQETQYF. The CDR3 region has the DNA TGTGCCAGCAGCCTCCGGACTAGCGCCCAAGAGACCCAGTACTTC.

The genes are TRBV9 and TRBJ2-1; unclear D gene. The CDR3 has 17 amino acids. V lost 0 bases and J lost 3, with 16 bases in between. CDR1 SGDLS and CDR2 YYNGEE come from the germline V gene. In DNA form, the CDR3 reads TGTGCCAGCAGCGTAGAAGGAACCCAGGTATTCTACAATGAGCAGTTCTTC. It is translated as CASSVEGTQVFYNEQFF.

The rearrangement uses TRBV7-4 and TRBJ2-2; possibly TRBD2 for D (5 bases). The CDR3 runs 18 residues. Trimming pared 5 bases from V and 0 bases from J, leaving 19 bases between. Germline CDR1 SGHVT, CDR2 SQSDAQ. The CDR3 nucleotides read TGTGCCAGCAGCCCAAGGGAGCAAAAGTACCCGAACACCGGGGAGCTGTTTTTT. Translating gives CASSPREQKYPNTGELFF.

A single count supports this clone. The chain is built from TRBV28 and TRBJ1-4; 9 nucleotides match TRBD1. CDR3 length: 16 residues. Germline CDR1 and CDR2: MDHEN and SYDVKM. V lost 7 bases and J lost 8; bases outside the gene matches: 14. CDR3 residues: CASTSINRGRREKLFF. The DNA of the CDR3 is TGTGCCAGCACTTCTATAAACAGGGGGCGACGGGAAAAACTGTTTTTT.

The chain recombines TRBV7-8 with TRBJ1-6; 11 bases align to TRBD1. The CDR3 is 18 residues long. CDR1 and CDR2 (germline): SGHVS, FQNEAQ. V lost 4 bases to trimming and J lost 5 bases; unmatched junction nucleotides: 10. The CDR3 DNA sequence: TGTGCCAGCAGCTCCAGGCCGGGACAGGGGGGACATAATTCACCCCTCCACTTT. It is translated as CASSSRPGQGGHNSPLHF.

The V gene is TRBV5-6, the J gene TRBJ1-4, with D possibly matching TRBD1 (6 bases). Trimming took 0 bases from V and 4 from J, leaving 19 bases between them. Germline loops: CDR1 SGHDT, CDR2 YYEEEE. The CDR3 length is 18 residues. CDR3: CASSLAGRRGTVNEKLFF. The DNA of the CDR3 is TGTGCCAGCAGCTTGGCCGGGAGGAGGGGGACGGTTAATGAAAAACTGTTTTTT.

The J gene is TRBJ2-1, the V gene TRBV15; D is unresolved. V shed 3 bases and J shed 0 bases, with 6 bases lying between them. CDR1 and CDR2 from the germline V gene are LNHNV and YYDKDF (reference sequence). There are 14 residues in the CDR3. This CDR3 is CATSRSSSYNEQFF. The DNA of the CDR3 is TGTGCCACCAGCAGGTCCAGCTCCTACAATGAGCAGTTCTTC.

This clone was observed once. V gene TRBV5-1 combines with J gene TRBJ2-1, with D unresolved. CDR3 size: 12 residues. Trimming cost V 3 bases and J 8 bases, with 9 bases left between them. From germline, CDR1 is SGHRS and CDR2 YFSETQ. CDR3 protein: CASSSLNYEQFF. The CDR3 nucleotides are TGCGCCAGCAGCTCGTTAAACTATGAGCAGTTCTTC.

In this sample, this clone turned up a few times. CDR3 nucleotide sequence: TGTGCCAGCAGCTTGTCAGGGGGGTCCAATCAGCCCCAGCATTTT. The encoded protein is CASSLSGGSNQPQHF. This rearrangement joins TRBV11-2 to TRBJ1-5, with TRBD1 identical over 7 bases. V gave up 3 bases and J gave up 3 bases; unmatched junction bases: 5. This CDR3 has 15 residues. CDR1 and CDR2 (germline): SGHAT, FQNNGV.

The rearrangement uses TRBV7-2 and TRBJ2-7; 9 bases line up with TRBD1. The CDR3 loop spans 15 amino acids. From germline, CDR1 is SGHTA and CDR2 FQGNSA. Germline trimming cut 1 base from V and 5 bases from J; bases unmatched to any gene: 6. CDR3 nucleotide sequence: TGTGCCAGCAGCTTAGATGGGACAGGGTTTGACGAGCAGTACTTC. This sequence encodes CASSLDGTGFDEQYF.

The table lists this clone with a few counts. This sequence joins TRBV5-6 and TRBJ2-5; D might be TRBD1 (6 bases). V dropped 4 bases and J dropped 9 bases, with 19 bases sitting between them. Germline CDR1 SGHDT, CDR2 YYEEEE. The CDR3 runs 14 residues. The DNA for the CDR3 is TGTGCCAGCAGCATTTACTGGGACAAAAAGGCCCAGTACTTC. It encodes CASSIYWDKKAQYF.

The rearrangement joins TRBV5-8 to TRBJ1-1; D is perhaps TRBD1 (5 bases). V was trimmed by 3 bases and J by 1 base, leaving 16 bases between them. Per germline, CDR1 SGHTS and CDR2 YDEGEE. The CDR3 has 16 residues. The CDR3 bases are TGTGCCAGCAGCTGGGGGGGGAACCGGCAGAACACTGAAGCTTTCTTT. This encodes CASSWGGNRQNTEAFF.

This sequence joins TRBV7-9 and TRBJ2-3; TRBD1 aligns across 8 bases. Germline CDR1 and CDR2: SEHNR and FQNEAQ (reference sequence). CDR3 length: 14 residues. With V trimmed by 5 bases and J by 3 bases, 4 bases remained unmatched. The CDR3 loop reads CASSRTGKTDTQYF. In DNA form, the CDR3 reads TGTGCCAGCAGCCGGACAGGGAAGACAGATACGCAGTATTTT.

V is TRBV25-1 and J is TRBJ2-7; D is perhaps TRBD1 (6 bases). The CDR3 is made up of 15 amino acids. Trimming stripped 6 bases from V and 3 bases from J, with 18 bases between. CDR1 and CDR2 from the germline V gene are MGHDK and SYGVNS. CDR3 sequence reads: CASSGLGGQIYEQYF. The CDR3, as DNA: TGTGCCAGCAGCGGACTCGGTGGACAGATCTACGAGCAGTACTTC.

The rearrangement joins TRBV5-1 to TRBJ2-3; D is unresolved. V was cut by 7 bases and J by 3 bases, with 9 bases left in between. The germline gives CDR1 SGHRS, CDR2 YFSETQ. The CDR3 spans 12 residues. CDR3 sequence (DNA): TGCGCCAGCTCCCCAAATACAGATACGCAGTATTTT. Translated: CASSPNTDTQYF.

This chain joins TRBV7-9 and TRBJ1-3; the match to TRBD1 covers 11 bases. CDR1 SEHNR and CDR2 FQNEAQ come from the germline V gene (reference sequence). V lost 1 base, J lost 0 bases, and 2 bases stayed unmatched. CDR3 length: 17 residues. CDR3 nucleotide sequence: TGTGCCAGCAGCTTAGGCGGGACAGGGGGCTCTGGAAACACCATATATTTT. The encoded protein is CASSLGGTGGSGNTIYF.

This clone is a singleton in its sample. The V and J genes are TRBV9 and TRBJ2-7; TRBD2 matches at 7 bases. With V trimmed by 4 bases and J by 1 base, 8 bases remained unmatched. Germline V gives CDR1 SGDLS, CDR2 YYNGEE. This CDR3 comprises 15 residues. CDR3 protein: CASSTGLVQSYEQYF. The CDR3 DNA reads as TGTGCCAGCAGCACCGGACTAGTACAGTCCTACGAGCAGTACTTC.

The V gene is TRBV18, the J gene TRBJ1-5, with D possibly TRBD1 on 5 matching bases. Trimming took 3 bases from V and 0 from J, leaving 9 bases between them. CDR3 size: 15 residues. The germline V gene has CDR1 KGHSH and CDR2 LQKENI. In DNA, the CDR3 is TGTGCCAGCTCACCGGGGCAGAATAGCAATCAGCCCCAGCATTTT. Protein sequence: CASSPGQNSNQPQHF.

This chain joins TRBV20-1 and TRBJ2-7, with D perhaps matching TRBD1 (5 bases). Germline V gene lookup returns CDR1 DFQATT and CDR2 SNEGSKA (reference sequence). The CDR3 consists of 14 residues. Trimming removed 3 bases from V and 0 bases from J, with 12 bases in between. The DNA for the CDR3 is TGCAGTGCTAGTCGAGACAGCTTCTCCTACGAGCAGTACTTC. It yields the protein CSASRDSFSYEQYF.

The gene calls are TRBV10-3 and TRBJ2-4; TRBD2 matches 7 bases. After removal of 6 bases from V and 3 bases from J, the junction contained 8 bases not matched to a gene. Germline CDR1 ENHRY, CDR2 SYGVKD. CDR3 length: 15 residues. This chain's CDR3 is CAIRDDTGGKNIQYF. As DNA, the CDR3 is TGTGCCATCAGAGACGACACGGGAGGCAAAAACATTCAGTACTTC.

Concerning this clone: Additional DNA sequences in this sample encode the identical CDR3. The rearrangement joins TRBV18 to TRBJ1-5; TRBD1 matches at 9 bases. J gave up 4 bases and V 2 bases, and 0 bases lay outside the gene matches. This CDR3 is built from 14 residues. The germline V gene has CDR1 KGHSH and CDR2 LQKENI. The CDR3 spells CASSPGQGNQPQHF. CDR3 nucleotide sequence: TGTGCCAGCTCACCAGGACAGGGGAATCAGCCCCAGCATTTT.

The CDR3 here is CASSYGAIVDRKREAFF. The CDR3 nucleotides are TGTGCCAGCAGTTACGGGGCTATAGTGGACAGAAAAAGGGAAGCTTTCTTT. This chain uses TRBV6-2 or TRBV6-3 with TRBJ1-1; D is perhaps TRBD1 (6 bases). CDR3 length: 17 amino acids. Deletions cut 2 bases from V and 8 bases from J, with 24 bases between. The germline V gene encodes CDR1 MNHEY and CDR2 SVGEGT.

The genes are TRBV6-5 and TRBJ2-1; 11 nucleotides match TRBD2. The ends lost 10 bases at V and 6 bases at J; junction bases unmatched: 5. Germline CDR1 is MNHEY and CDR2 is SVGAGI. The CDR3 has 13 residues. The CDR3 loop reads CATLLAGGNEQFF. CDR3 coding DNA: TGTGCCACCCTTCTAGCGGGGGGCAATGAGCAGTTCTTC.